The 8 T cell receptor beta chains presented below share a single source sample, sequenced in a study of CD8 T cells in Susac syndrome. Reverse transcription of roughly 0.45 to 1 ug RNA was carried out with random hexamers. TCRdb redid the calling of the immunoSEQ multiplex PCR reads with MiXCR, one entry per CDR3 protein. The sample gives fewer than 250,000 distinct CDR3 sequences, roughly 92% of which show up once; around 0.1% is in the top ten. The sequenced sample consisted of CD4+ T cells from PBMCs. These receptors all come from a human donor in good health.

V and J are TRBV6-2 or TRBV6-3 and TRBJ1-5; D remains ambiguous. Germline CDR1 and CDR2: MNHEY and SVGEGT. Trimming removed 7 bases from V and 4 bases from J, with 17 bases in between. The CDR3 totals 15 residues. The CDR3 is CASNKPESGNQPQHF. In DNA, the CDR3 is TGTGCCAGCAACAAACCGGAGTCGGGTAATCAGCCCCAGCATTTT.

CDR3 nucleotide sequence: TGTGCCAGCAGCCCGGGGAACAGGGGTTATGAAAAACTGTTTTTT. Its protein product is CASSPGNRGYEKLFF. The chain links TRBV27 to TRBJ1-4; 7 nucleotides agree with TRBD1. This CDR3 is built from 15 residues. Germline CDR1 and CDR2: MNHEY and SMNVEV (reference sequence). Germline trimming cut 6 bases from V and 6 bases from J; bases unmatched to any gene: 10.

V is TRBV2 and J is TRBJ1-5, with D possibly matching TRBD1 (5 bases). CDR1 and CDR2 (germline): SNHLY, FYNNEI. V was cut by 6 bases and J by 7 bases, with 16 bases left in between. This CDR3 comprises 14 residues. CDR3 residues: CASRFGRGAQPQHF. The CDR3 DNA sequence: TGTGCCAGCAGGTTTGGTAGGGGAGCACAGCCCCAGCATTTT.

The genes are TRBV3-1 and TRBJ2-2; 7 nucleotides match TRBD2. The V segment lost 4 bases and the J segment 4 bases; nucleotides outside the gene matches: 9. Germline V lookup: CDR1 LGHDT, CDR2 YNNKEL (reference sequence). This CDR3 is 16 amino acids long. In nucleotides, the CDR3 is TGTGCCAGCAGCCTCGGACTAGTAGGGAGCACCGGGGAGCTGTTTTTT. Translating it yields CASSLGLVGSTGELFF.

The chain recombines TRBV2 with TRBJ1-1, with 9 bases fitting TRBD1. Germline V gene data show CDR1 as SNHLY and CDR2 as FYNNEI. Germline trimming cut 3 bases from V and 5 bases from J; bases unmatched to any gene: 4. CDR3 length equals 14 residues. The CDR3, as DNA: TGTGCCAGCAGTGATAACAGGGGGCGGACTGAAGCTTTCTTT. Translated, it gives CASSDNRGRTEAFF.

A note on this clonotype: Sequence at one end of the junction differs from germline and may be a read error. CDR3 nucleotides: TGTGCCAGCAGCTTCATTTTGCCCACAGGTGGCATGAACACTGAAGTTTTCTTT. Translated: CASSFILPTGGMNTEVFF. The J gene is TRBJ1-1, the V gene TRBV7-9; TRBD1 is a possible D gene (5 bases). The germline CDR1 and CDR2 sequences are SEHNR and FQNEAQ (reference sequence). CDR3 length equals 18 residues.

The gene calls are TRBV21-1 and TRBJ1-1; the D call TRBD1 from the table was never checked on the DNA. TRBV21-1 is designated a pseudogene. The CDR3 runs 11 residues. In nucleotides, the CDR3 is TGTGCCAGCAGAAGCAGGGGTGAAGCTTTCTTT. Amino acid sequence: CASRSRGEAFF.

This chain connects TRBV6-5 to TRBJ1-3; the D is unclear. Trimming pared 5 bases from V and 4 bases from J, leaving 6 bases between. This CDR3 comprises 12 residues. CDR1 is MNHEY, CDR2 SVGAGI, per germline. This CDR3 is CASSRLGNTIYF. CDR3 in DNA: TGTGCCAGCAGTCGCCTGGGAAACACCATATATTTT.